Presented here are 21 T cell receptor beta chains from one specimen sequenced in a study of regulatory T cells in long-lasting Graves disease. To make TCR beta libraries, researchers used iRepertoire HTBI primers and Arm-PCR of CDR3 regions. TCRdb processed the multiplex PCR reads anew with MiXCR; each CDR3 protein has one entry. This table holds 530,000 or so distinct CDR3 sequences, around 15% found once. Time point meaning: newly diagnosed GD, antithyroid drugs for less than 3 months. The TCR library was prepared using RNA isolated from PBMCs. The sample was also reused in another study, on T cells in Graves' hyperthyroidism and ophthalmopathy.

The source was peripheral blood mononuclear cells (PBMCs), collected at new diagnosis, from a patient treated with antithyroid drugs. The receptors derive from a man younger than 35 with Graves disease.

A few counts support this clonotype. The chain has TRBV19 and TRBJ1-5; D possibly corresponds to TRBD1 (6 bases). Germline V gene sequence: CDR1 LNHDA, CDR2 SQIVND (reference sequence). Deletions cut 5 bases from V and 2 bases from J, with 13 bases between. CDR3 length equals 15 residues. CDR3 coding DNA: TGTGCCAGTAGTGACCCGGGGGCAGGCAATCAGCCCCAGCATTTT. Translation: CASSDPGAGNQPQHF.

CDR3 coding DNA: TGTGCCAGTAGTCCTTCGAGGGGTAGCAATCAGCCCCAGCATTTT. It encodes CASSPSRGSNQPQHF. The rearrangement joins TRBV19 to TRBJ1-5, with D possibly matching TRBD1 (5 bases). The CDR3 is 15 residues long. Trimming took off 5 bases at V and 0 bases at J, with 11 bases between the two ends. Germline-derived CDR1 and CDR2 are LNHDA and SQIVND (reference sequence).

This clonotype was seen more than once but under ten times. CDR3 amino acids: CASSLIGTGALETQYF. The CDR3 DNA is TGCGCCAGCAGCTTGATTGGGACAGGGGCCTTGGAGACCCAGTACTTC. The chain couples TRBV5-1 to TRBJ2-5, with 10 nucleotides matching TRBD1. Germline lookup yields CDR1 SGHRS and CDR2 YFSETQ. J lost 5 bases, V lost 1 base, and 8 bases had no gene match. This CDR3 comprises 16 residues.

CDR3 sequence reads: CASSQEGRSPLHF. In DNA form, the CDR3 reads TGTGCCAGCAGCCAAGAAGGGCGTTCACCCCTCCACTTT. The V call is TRBV3-1, the J call TRBJ1-6; D gene uncertain. The V end was cut by 0 bases, the J end by 9 bases, with 6 bases between. The CDR3 sequence is 13 residues long. The germline gives CDR1 LGHDT, CDR2 YNNKEL (reference sequence).

The chain couples TRBV2 to TRBJ2-7; tentatively, D is TRBD2 (5 bases). This CDR3 has 12 residues. V shed 7 bases and J shed 3 bases, with 10 bases lying between them. Germline CDR1 and CDR2: SNHLY and FYNNEI. CDR3 bases: TGTGCCAGCAAACCAGGAGGCTACGAGCAGTACTTC. It specifies CASKPGGYEQYF.

The sample holds a few counts of this clonotype. CDR3 in amino acids: CSARGRTGESYEQYF. The DNA of the CDR3 is TGCAGTGCTAGAGGCCGGACAGGGGAATCCTACGAGCAGTACTTC. V usage is TRBV20-1 and J usage is TRBJ2-7; 9 nucleotides agree with TRBD1. This CDR3 comprises 15 residues. After removal of 1 base from V and 1 base from J, the junction contained 5 bases not matched to a gene. The germline V gene has CDR1 DFQATT and CDR2 SNEGSKA (reference sequence).

The chain uses TRBV9 and TRBJ2-3; 8 bases are a match to TRBD1. CDR3 length: 17 amino acids. Germline CDR1 SGDLS, CDR2 YYNGEE. Trimming removed 0 bases from V and 5 bases from J; junction bases left unmatched: 11. In nucleotides, the CDR3 is TGTGCCAGCAGCGTAGGCGTAGCCGCAGGGGGCTTAGATACGCAGTATTTT. It codes for CASSVGVAAGGLDTQYF.

This sequence joins TRBV5-4 and TRBJ1-1; D is unresolved. Trimming cost V 4 bases and J 0 bases, with 13 bases left between them. The length of the CDR3 is 15 residues. Germline V CDR1 and CDR2: SGHNT, YYREEE (reference sequence). CDR3 sequence reads: CASSPLGAVNTEAFF. In DNA form, the CDR3 reads TGTGCCAGCAGCCCGCTGGGTGCGGTGAACACTGAAGCTTTCTTT. Looking up the rest from reference TRBV5-4 and TRBJ1-1 gives the full variable domain: ETGVTQSPTHLIKTRGQQVTLRCSSQSGHNTVSWYQQALGQGPQFIFQYYREEENGRGNFPPRFSGLQFPNYSSELNVNALELDDSALYLCASSPLGAVNTEAFFGQGTRLTVV.

This clonotype was detected many times. The chain links TRBV20-1 to TRBJ2-7; 9 nucleotides align to TRBD1. Germline values: CDR1 DFQATT, CDR2 SNEGSKA (reference sequence). V lost 4 bases, J lost 3 bases, and 7 bases stayed unmatched. CDR3 length: 14 amino acids. The DNA of the CDR3 is TGCAGTGCTATGCGTACAGGGGGCGGCTACGAGCAGTACTTC. This gives the protein CSAMRTGGGYEQYF.

About this clonotype itself: A much larger clone differs by one base, so this may be a read error. CDR3 in amino acids: CAGSLVIVDEQFF. The CDR3 DNA follows: TGTGCCGGCAGCTTAGTGATCGTCGATGAGCAGTTCTTC. The chain employs TRBV7-9 and TRBJ2-1; D is unclear. The CDR3 is made up of 13 amino acids. Germline V CDR1 and CDR2: SEHNR, FQNEAQ (reference sequence).

There are a few counts of this clonotype. This sequence joins TRBV4-1 and TRBJ1-5; possible D gene TRBD1, 5 bases. V lost 0 bases to trimming and J lost 9 bases, with 15 bases between them. CDR1 and CDR2 from the germline V gene are MGHRA and YSYEKL. The CDR3 totals 15 residues. The CDR3 loop reads CASSQEGGTFMPQHF. The CDR3 bases are TGCGCCAGCAGCCAAGAAGGAGGGACCTTTATGCCCCAGCATTTT.

The J gene is TRBJ2-5, the V gene TRBV4-1; D remains unclear. Germline V gives CDR1 MGHRA, CDR2 YSYEKL. V was clipped by 1 base and J by 0 bases, with 9 bases between them. This CDR3 is 15 amino acids long. The CDR3, as DNA: TGCGCCAGCAGCCAAGGGAACGGAAACCAAGAGACCCAGTACTTC. This gives the protein CASSQGNGNQETQYF.

This clonotype was recorded many times. The chain has TRBV27 and TRBJ2-2; D is undetermined. Deletions cut 7 bases from V and 3 bases from J, with 18 bases between. Germline V gene data show CDR1 as MNHEY and CDR2 as SMNVEV (reference sequence). CDR3 length equals 16 residues. CDR3 bases: TGTGCCAGCACCCCCTTTGTCCGTCTCGACACCGGGGAGCTGTTTTTT. This translates into CASTPFVRLDTGELFF.

V is TRBV6-1 and J is TRBJ2-3; tentative D call: TRBD2 (6 bases). V shed 3 bases and J shed 5 bases, with 9 bases lying between them. Per the germline V gene, CDR1 is MNHNS and CDR2 is SASEGT. The CDR3 runs to 13 residues. The CDR3 protein is CASSDPSVDTQYF. CDR3 DNA sequence: TGTGCCAGCAGTGACCCTAGCGTAGATACGCAGTATTTT.

Points on this clonotype: One end of the junction is discordant with germline, which a read error may explain. This chain connects TRBV12-3 or TRBV12-4 to TRBJ2-7; weak D call: TRBD1 (5 bases). The CDR3 sequence is 14 residues long. This CDR3 reads CASKQGSLSYGQYF. The CDR3 nucleotides read TGTGCCAGCAAGCAGGGTTCCCTCTCCTACGGGCAGTACTTC.

This clonotype was seen many times. The chain joins TRBV12-3 or TRBV12-4 to TRBJ2-2, with 8 bases lining up with TRBD1. The CDR3 loop spans 16 amino acids. Trimming cost V 5 bases and J 0 bases; bases outside gene matches: 5. CDR3 region: CASSRQGFTNTGELFF. CDR3 in DNA: TGTGCCAGCAGTAGACAGGGGTTTACGAACACCGGGGAGCTGTTTTTT.

This clonotype was seen ten or more times. V gene TRBV10-3 combines with J gene TRBJ1-5, with 7 bases identical to TRBD1. The CDR3 length is 15 residues. V was pared by 2 bases and J by 6 bases, with 7 bases of the junction left unmatched. Germline lookup yields CDR1 ENHRY and CDR2 SYGVKD. For the CDR3, the DNA is TGTGCCATCAGTGAGGGACAGGTCAGAATTCAGCCCCAGCATTTT. Translated: CAISEGQVRIQPQHF.

This clonotype was found many times. The chain is built from TRBV5-1 and TRBJ1-4; D unclear. Trimming removed 4 bases at V and 0 bases at J, with 10 bases between. The length of the CDR3 is 15 residues. Germline V gene data show CDR1 as SGHRS and CDR2 as YFSETQ. The CDR3 loop reads CASSGDGATNEKLFF. CDR3 nucleotides: TGCGCCAGCAGCGGGGATGGTGCAACTAATGAAAAACTGTTTTTT.

This clonotype was picked up many times. This chain uses TRBV7-2 with TRBJ2-5; 8 bases are shared with TRBD1. The J segment lost 7 bases and the V segment lost 1 base, leaving 5 bases of the junction unmatched. CDR1 is SGHTA, CDR2 FQGNSA, per germline. There are 14 residues in the CDR3. CDR3 sequence (DNA): TGTGCCAGCAGCTTAGGCAGGGGGCAGTTGACCCAGTACTTC. Its protein product is CASSLGRGQLTQYF.

V usage is TRBV11-2 and J usage is TRBJ2-2; 16 bases are shared with TRBD2. V gave up 6 bases and J gave up 5 bases; unmatched junction bases: 27. This CDR3 is built from 24 residues. Germline-derived CDR1 and CDR2 are SGHAT and FQNNGV. The CDR3 sequence is CASRRLDSPNPGLAGGPRTGELFF. CDR3 coding DNA: TGTGCCAGCAGGAGACTCGACAGCCCCAATCCGGGACTAGCGGGAGGGCCGAGGACCGGGGAGCTGTTTTTT. Full variable domain (outside the CDR3, taken from reference TRBV11-2 and TRBJ2-2): EAGVAQSPRYKIIEKRQSVAFWCNPISGHATLYWYQQILGQGPKLLIQFQNNGVVDDSQLPKDRFSAERLKGVDSTLKIQPAKLEDSAVYLCASRRLDSPNPGLAGGPRTGELFFGEGSRLTVL.

This clonotype was observed at least ten times. The CDR3 nucleotides are TGCGCCAGCAGTGAGTCGCTGGTCATGAACACTGAAGCTTTCTTT. Translated, it gives CASSESLVMNTEAFF. V gene TRBV10-1 combines with J gene TRBJ1-1, with D hard to call. Germline V gene data show CDR1 as WNHNN and CDR2 as SYGVQD (reference sequence). This CDR3 spans 15 amino acids. V lost 0 bases to trimming and J lost 0 bases, with 8 bases between them.